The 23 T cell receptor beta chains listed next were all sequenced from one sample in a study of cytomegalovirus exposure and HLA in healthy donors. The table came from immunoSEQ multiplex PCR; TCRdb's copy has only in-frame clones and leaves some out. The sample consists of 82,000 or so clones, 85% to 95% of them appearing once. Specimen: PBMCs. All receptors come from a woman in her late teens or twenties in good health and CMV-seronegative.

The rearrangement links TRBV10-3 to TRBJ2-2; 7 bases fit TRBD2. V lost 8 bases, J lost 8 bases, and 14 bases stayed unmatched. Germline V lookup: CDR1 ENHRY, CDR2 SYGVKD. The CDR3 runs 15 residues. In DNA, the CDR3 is TGTGCCATCGGGGTTCTAGCGGCCCGTGGGGGGGAGCTGTTTTTT. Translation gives CAIGVLAARGGELFF.

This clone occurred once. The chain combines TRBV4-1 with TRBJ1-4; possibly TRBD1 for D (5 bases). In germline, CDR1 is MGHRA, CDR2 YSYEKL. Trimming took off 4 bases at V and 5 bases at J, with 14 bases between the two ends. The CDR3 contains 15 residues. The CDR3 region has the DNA TGCGCCAGCAGCCTCTATGGGGGGGACAATGAAAAACTGTTTTTT. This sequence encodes CASSLYGGDNEKLFF.

The CDR3 sequence is CASSAGTGGYGYTF. The CDR3 DNA follows: TGTGCCAGTAGTGCCGGGACGGGGGGATATGGCTACACCTTC. The chain links TRBV19 to TRBJ1-2, with D perhaps matching TRBD1 (5 bases). The CDR3 extends over 14 amino acids. Trimming pared 5 bases from V and 5 bases from J, leaving 15 bases between. Germline CDR1 reads LNHDA; CDR2 reads SQIVND (reference sequence).

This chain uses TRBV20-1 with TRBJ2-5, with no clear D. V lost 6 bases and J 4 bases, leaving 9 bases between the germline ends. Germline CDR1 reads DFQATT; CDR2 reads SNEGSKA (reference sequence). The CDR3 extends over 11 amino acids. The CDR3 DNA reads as TGCAGTGCCCAGACGGGAGAGACCCAGTACTTC. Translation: CSAQTGETQYF.

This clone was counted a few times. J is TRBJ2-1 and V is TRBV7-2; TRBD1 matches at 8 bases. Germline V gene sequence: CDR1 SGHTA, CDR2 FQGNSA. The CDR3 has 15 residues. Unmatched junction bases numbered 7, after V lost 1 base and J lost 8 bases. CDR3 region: CASSLGGQGWDEQFF. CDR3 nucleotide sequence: TGTGCCAGCAGCTTAGGAGGACAGGGATGGGATGAGCAGTTCTTC.

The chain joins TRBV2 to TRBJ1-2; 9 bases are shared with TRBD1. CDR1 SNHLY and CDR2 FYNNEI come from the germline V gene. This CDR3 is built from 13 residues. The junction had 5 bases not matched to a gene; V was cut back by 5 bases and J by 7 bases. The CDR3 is CASSNRGRGGYTF. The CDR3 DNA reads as TGTGCCAGCAGTAACAGGGGGCGCGGTGGCTACACCTTC.

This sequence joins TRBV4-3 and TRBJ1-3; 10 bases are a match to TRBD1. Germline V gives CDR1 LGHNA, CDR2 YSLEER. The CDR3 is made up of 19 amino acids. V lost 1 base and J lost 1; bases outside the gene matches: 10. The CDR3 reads CASSQGLPGQGTSGNTIYF. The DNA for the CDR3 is TGCGCCAGCAGCCAAGGATTACCGGGACAGGGGACTTCTGGAAACACCATATATTTT.

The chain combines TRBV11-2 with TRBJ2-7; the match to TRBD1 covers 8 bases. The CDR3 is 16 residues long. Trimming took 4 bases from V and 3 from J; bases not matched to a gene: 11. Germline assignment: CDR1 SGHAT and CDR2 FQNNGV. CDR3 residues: CASSWTGKEGGYEQYF. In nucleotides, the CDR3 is TGTGCCAGCAGCTGGACAGGGAAAGAGGGCGGCTACGAGCAGTACTTC.

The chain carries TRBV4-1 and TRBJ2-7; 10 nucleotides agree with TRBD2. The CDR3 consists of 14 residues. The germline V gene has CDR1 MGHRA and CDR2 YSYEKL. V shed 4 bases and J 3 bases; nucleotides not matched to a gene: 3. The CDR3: CASSLTSGYYEQYF. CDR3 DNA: TGCGCCAGCAGCCTGACTAGCGGGTACTACGAGCAGTACTTC.

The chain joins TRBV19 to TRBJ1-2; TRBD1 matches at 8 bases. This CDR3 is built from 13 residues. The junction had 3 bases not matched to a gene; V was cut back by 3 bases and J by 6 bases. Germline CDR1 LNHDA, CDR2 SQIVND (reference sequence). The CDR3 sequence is CASSMTGVDGYTF. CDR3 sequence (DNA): TGTGCCAGTAGTATGACAGGGGTGGATGGCTACACCTTC.

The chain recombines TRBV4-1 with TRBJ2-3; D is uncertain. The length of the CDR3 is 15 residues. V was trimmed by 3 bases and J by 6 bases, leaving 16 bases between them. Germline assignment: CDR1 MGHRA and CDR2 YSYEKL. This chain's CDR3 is CASSQRSSDMDTQYF. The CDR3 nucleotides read TGCGCCAGCAGCCAGAGATCCTCCGACATGGATACGCAGTATTTT.

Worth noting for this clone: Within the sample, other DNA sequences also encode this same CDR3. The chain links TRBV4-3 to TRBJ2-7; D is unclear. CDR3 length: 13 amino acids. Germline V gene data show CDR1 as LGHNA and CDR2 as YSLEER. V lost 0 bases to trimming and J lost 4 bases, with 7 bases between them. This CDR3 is CASSQDPRYEQYF. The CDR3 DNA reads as TGCGCCAGCAGCCAAGACCCCAGATACGAGCAGTACTTC.

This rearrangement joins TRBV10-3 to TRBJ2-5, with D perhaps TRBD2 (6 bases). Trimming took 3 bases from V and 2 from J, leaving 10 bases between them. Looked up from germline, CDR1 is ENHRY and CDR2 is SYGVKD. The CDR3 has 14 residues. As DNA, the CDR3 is TGTGCCATCAGTGATCTTGGACTACAAGAGACCCAGTACTTC. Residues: CAISDLGLQETQYF.

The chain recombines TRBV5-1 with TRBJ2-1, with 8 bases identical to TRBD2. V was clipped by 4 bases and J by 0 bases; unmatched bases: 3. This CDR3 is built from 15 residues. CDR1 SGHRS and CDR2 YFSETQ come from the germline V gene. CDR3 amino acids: CASSISGVSYNEQFF. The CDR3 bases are TGCGCCAGCAGCATTAGCGGGGTCTCCTACAATGAGCAGTTCTTC.

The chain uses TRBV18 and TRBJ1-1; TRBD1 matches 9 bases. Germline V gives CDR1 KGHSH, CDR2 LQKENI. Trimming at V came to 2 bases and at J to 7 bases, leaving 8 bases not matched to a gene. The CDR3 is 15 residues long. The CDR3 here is CASSPFPDRGVEAFF. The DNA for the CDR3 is TGTGCCAGCTCACCATTCCCCGACAGGGGGGTTGAAGCTTTCTTT. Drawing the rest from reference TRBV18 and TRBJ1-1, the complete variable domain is NAGVMQNPRHLVRRRGQEARLRCSPMKGHSHVYWYRQLPEEGLKFMVYLQKENIIDESGMPKERFSAEFPKEGPSILRIQQVVRGDSAAYFCASSPFPDRGVEAFFGQGTRLTVV.

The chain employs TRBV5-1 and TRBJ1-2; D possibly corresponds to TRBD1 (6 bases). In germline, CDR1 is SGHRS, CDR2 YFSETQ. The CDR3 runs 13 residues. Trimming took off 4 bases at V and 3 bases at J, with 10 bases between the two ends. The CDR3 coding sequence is TGCGCCAGCAGCACGGGGGGCGACTATGGCTACACCTTC. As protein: CASSTGGDYGYTF.

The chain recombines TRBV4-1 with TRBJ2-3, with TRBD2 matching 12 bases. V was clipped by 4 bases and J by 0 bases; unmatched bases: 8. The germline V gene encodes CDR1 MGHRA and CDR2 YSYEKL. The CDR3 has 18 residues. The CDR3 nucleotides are TGCGCCAGCAGCCCCTCTAGCGGGAGGGGCCCTAGCACAGATACGCAGTATTTT. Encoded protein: CASSPSSGRGPSTDTQYF.

CDR3 region: CASAGGTAYEQYF. The DNA of the CDR3 is TGTGCCAGCGCGGGAGGGACAGCCTACGAGCAGTACTTC. The chain has TRBV5-4 and TRBJ2-7; the match to TRBD2 covers 9 bases. CDR1 is SGHNT and CDR2 is YYREEE in the germline V gene (reference sequence). The V gene end was trimmed by 7 bases and the J gene end by 2 bases; junction bases not matched to a gene: 4. This CDR3 contains 13 residues.

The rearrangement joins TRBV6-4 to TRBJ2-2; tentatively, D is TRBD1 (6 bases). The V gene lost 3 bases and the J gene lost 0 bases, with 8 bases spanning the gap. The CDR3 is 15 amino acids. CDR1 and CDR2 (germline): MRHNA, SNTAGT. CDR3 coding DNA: TGTGCCAGCAGTGAAGAGGGGGCGAACACCGGGGAGCTGTTTTTT. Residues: CASSEEGANTGELFF.

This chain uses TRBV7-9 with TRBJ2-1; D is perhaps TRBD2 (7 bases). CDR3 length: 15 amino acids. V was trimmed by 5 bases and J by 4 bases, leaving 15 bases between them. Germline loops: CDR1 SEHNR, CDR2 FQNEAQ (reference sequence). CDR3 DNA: TGTGCCAGCAGCCCAGCCCGGGGGGCATACAATGAGCAGTTCTTC. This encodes CASSPARGAYNEQFF.

The CDR3 DNA reads as TGTGCCACCAGCAGAGATCAACGGGGGAGCTCCTACAATGAGCAGTTCTTC. Residues: CATSRDQRGSSYNEQFF. The chain recombines TRBV15 with TRBJ2-1; maybe TRBD2 (6 bases). This CDR3 comprises 17 residues. The V end was cut by 0 bases, the J end by 0 bases, with 12 bases between. Per germline, CDR1 LNHNV and CDR2 YYDKDF (reference sequence).

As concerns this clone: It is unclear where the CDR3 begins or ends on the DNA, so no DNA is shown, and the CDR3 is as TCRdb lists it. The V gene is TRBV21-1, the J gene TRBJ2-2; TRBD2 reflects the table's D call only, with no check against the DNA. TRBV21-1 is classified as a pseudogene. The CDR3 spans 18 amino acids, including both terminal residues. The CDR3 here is CASSRSWASGSTTGELFF.

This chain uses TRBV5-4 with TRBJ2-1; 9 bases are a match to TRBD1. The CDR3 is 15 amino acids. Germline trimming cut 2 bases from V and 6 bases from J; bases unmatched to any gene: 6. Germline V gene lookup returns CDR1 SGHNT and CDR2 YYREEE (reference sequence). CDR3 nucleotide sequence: TGTGCCAGCAGCTTACCGGGACAGGGACTCAATGAGCAGTTCTTC. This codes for CASSLPGQGLNEQFF. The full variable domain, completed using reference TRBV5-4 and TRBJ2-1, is ETGVTQSPTHLIKTRGQQVTLRCSSQSGHNTVSWYQQALGQGPQFIFQYYREEENGRGNFPPRFSGLQFPNYSSELNVNALELDDSALYLCASSLPGQGLNEQFFGPGTRLTVL.